The sequence of this T cell receptor (beta chain) was determined in a study of T cells after yellow fever vaccination. Regarding this clonotype: Germline is not matched at one junction end, which may reflect a read error.

TCRdb reprocessed the 5' RACE reads with MiXCR, giving one entry per CDR3 protein. Here the sample spans some 550,000 distinct CDR3 sequences, 19% being singletons. This TCR came from a man aged 25-40 years who received the YFV17D yellow fever vaccine. This specimen was PBMCs, taken 15 days after the yellow fever booster vaccination.

The CDR3 DNA reads as TGTGCTAGCAGCTTAGGGGTGGTCCCCGGGGAGCTGTTTTTT. Amino acid sequence: CASSLGVVPGELFF. The chain links TRBV7-7 to TRBJ2-2; D might be TRBD1 (5 bases). This CDR3 has 14 residues. Per the germline V gene, CDR1 is SSHAT and CDR2 is FNYEAQ (reference sequence).